This TCR beta chain was retrieved from a study of T cell responses to AZD1222 COVID-19 vaccine. CDR1 is SGHNT, CDR2 YENEEA, per germline. This CDR3 has 15 amino acids. V gave up 0 bases and J gave up 4 bases, with 10 bases separating them. Clones were sequenced by immunoSEQ multiplex PCR, and TCRdb holds only the in-frame ones, with some missing. The sample carries about 220,000 clones, roughly 91% recorded once. This sample comprised peripheral blood, obtained on day 0 of MenACWY control vaccination. The sequence was collected from an adult in good health. This chain uses TRBV11-3 with TRBJ2-1; D might be TRBD2 (5 bases). CDR3 loop: CASSLEGGGYNEQFF. The CDR3 DNA is TGTGCCAGCAGCTTAGAAGGAGGTGGTTACAATGAGCAGTTCTTC.